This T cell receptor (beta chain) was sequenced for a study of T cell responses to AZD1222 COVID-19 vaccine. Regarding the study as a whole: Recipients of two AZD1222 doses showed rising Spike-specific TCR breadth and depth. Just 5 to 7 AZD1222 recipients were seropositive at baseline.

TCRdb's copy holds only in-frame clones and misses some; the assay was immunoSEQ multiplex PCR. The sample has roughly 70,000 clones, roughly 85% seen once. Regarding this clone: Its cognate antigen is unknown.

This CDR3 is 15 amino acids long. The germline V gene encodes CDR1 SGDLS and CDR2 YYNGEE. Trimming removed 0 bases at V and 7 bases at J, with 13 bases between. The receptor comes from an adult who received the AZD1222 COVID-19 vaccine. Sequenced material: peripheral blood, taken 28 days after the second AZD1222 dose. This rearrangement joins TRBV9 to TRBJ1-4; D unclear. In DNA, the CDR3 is TGTGCCAGCAGCGTAGGCTCTGGGTTTCTTGAAAAACTGTTTTTT. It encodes CASSVGSGFLEKLFF.